The next 30 T cell receptor beta chains were all read from a single sample in a study of cytomegalovirus exposure and HLA in healthy donors. PCR primers comprised 60 Vbeta and 13 Jbeta primers. Repertoires were generated with immunoSEQ multiplex PCR, while TCRdb's copy carries only in-frame clones and drops some. The table for this sample gives 100,000 to 150,000 clones. Material: PBMCs. Source of these receptors: a woman aged 40 to 50 in good health and CMV-seropositive.

The chain has TRBV28 and TRBJ2-1; D is unclear. V gave up 3 bases and J gave up 4 bases, with 7 bases separating them. CDR1 MDHEN and CDR2 SYDVKM come from the germline V gene. This CDR3 is built from 13 residues. In DNA, the CDR3 is TGTGCCAGCAGTTTCCCTAGTTACAATGAGCAGTTCTTC. Translation gives CASSFPSYNEQFF.

This chain joins TRBV5-1 and TRBJ2-2, with a possible D match to TRBD1 (6 bases). This CDR3 has 16 amino acids. Germline loops: CDR1 SGHRS, CDR2 YFSETQ. V gave up 2 bases and J gave up 1 base, with 12 bases separating them. The CDR3 bases are TGCGCCAGCAGCTTAGGACAGCCGATGAACACCGGGGAGCTGTTTTTT. Amino acids: CASSLGQPMNTGELFF. The full variable domain, rest sourced from reference TRBV5-1 and TRBJ2-2, is KAGVTQTPRYLIKTRGQQVTLSCSPISGHRSVSWYQQTPGQGLQFLFEYFSETQRNKGNFPGRFSGRQFSNSRSEMNVSTLELGDSALYLCASSLGQPMNTGELFFGEGSRLTVL.

V gene TRBV5-6 combines with J gene TRBJ1-5, with D hard to call. The CDR3 is made up of 15 amino acids. From germline, CDR1 is SGHDT and CDR2 YYEEEE. V lost 4 bases and J 1 base, leaving 12 bases between the germline ends. This CDR3 is CASSLSGPSNQPQHF. CDR3 in DNA: TGTGCCAGCAGCCTCAGTGGCCCAAGCAATCAGCCCCAGCATTTT.

The CDR3, as DNA: TGTGCCATCAGACTCGGGGGAGGAGGGAGCACTGAAGCTTTCTTT. It encodes CAIRLGGGGSTEAFF. The chain links TRBV10-3 to TRBJ1-1; tentative D call: TRBD1 (5 bases). The germline V and J ends were trimmed by 6 bases and 4 bases, with 18 bases remaining between them. The length of the CDR3 is 15 residues. CDR1 ENHRY and CDR2 SYGVKD come from the germline V gene.

The V call is TRBV10-3, the J call TRBJ2-5; D may be TRBD1 (6 bases). Between the trimmed V and J ends, which lost 6 bases and 0 bases, there was a span of 8 bases. The V gene's germline CDR1 is ENHRY and CDR2 SYGVKD. The CDR3 contains 13 residues. The CDR3 bases are TGTGCCATCAGAGGACAGAACCAAGAGACCCAGTACTTC. This gives the protein CAIRGQNQETQYF.

CDR3 sequence reads: CAISVSPGQVSGNTIYF. DNA of the CDR3: TGTGCCATCAGTGTTTCCCCGGGACAGGTCTCTGGAAACACCATATATTTT. The chain links TRBV10-3 to TRBJ1-3; 8 bases match TRBD1. From germline, CDR1 is ENHRY and CDR2 SYGVKD. The CDR3 has 17 residues. After removal of 4 bases from V and 0 bases from J, the junction contained 8 bases not matched to a gene.

This chain connects TRBV6-5 to TRBJ1-2; TRBD1 agrees at 7 bases. The J segment lost 8 bases and the V segment lost 5 bases, leaving 5 bases of the junction unmatched. The CDR3 sequence is 12 residues long. CDR1 and CDR2 from the germline V gene are MNHEY and SVGAGI. For the CDR3, the DNA is TGTGCCAGCAGTCACAGGGGCGGGGGCTACACCTTC. Protein sequence: CASSHRGGGYTF.

This chain connects TRBV30 to TRBJ2-1; weak D call: TRBD1 (5 bases). V was shortened by 1 base and J by 6 bases, with 10 bases between the two germline ends. The CDR3 totals 13 residues. In germline, CDR1 is GTSNPN, CDR2 SVGIG (reference sequence). This chain's CDR3 is CAWSATGPNEQFF. The DNA for the CDR3 is TGTGCCTGGAGTGCAACAGGACCCAATGAGCAGTTCTTC.

V is TRBV7-2 and J is TRBJ1-5; tentative D call: TRBD1 (6 bases). The CDR3 has 17 residues. Germline V gene lookup returns CDR1 SGHTA and CDR2 FQGNSA. The V end was cut by 1 base, the J end by 8 bases, with 21 bases between. This CDR3 reads CASSLGSSGRGGKPQHF. The CDR3 DNA reads TGTGCCAGCAGCTTAGGTTCCTCGGGGAGAGGGGGAAAGCCCCAGCATTTT.

The CDR3 region has the DNA TGTGCCAGCAGCTTGGCTCGACTAGCGGGAGTAGGGAGGGAGACCCAGTACTTC. It specifies CASSLARLAGVGRETQYF. The J gene is TRBJ2-5, the V gene TRBV5-6, with 12 bases lining up with TRBD2. V dropped 0 bases and J dropped 5; count of bases not matched to a gene: 11. This CDR3 region has 18 residues. The germline V gene has CDR1 SGHDT and CDR2 YYEEEE.

The rearrangement joins TRBV6-1 to TRBJ1-1; a possible D gene is TRBD1 (6 bases). Trimming stripped 4 bases from V and 6 bases from J, with 18 bases between. The CDR3 has 15 amino acids. Germline CDR1 is MNHNS and CDR2 is SASEGT. The CDR3: CASSALTGFRAEAFF. CDR3 in DNA: TGTGCCAGCAGTGCACTTACAGGGTTTCGTGCTGAAGCTTTCTTT.

The V gene is TRBV27, the J gene TRBJ2-2, with D perhaps matching TRBD1 (6 bases). V lost 4 bases and J lost 2, with 11 bases in between. CDR1 is MNHEY, CDR2 SMNVEV, per germline (reference sequence). This CDR3 comprises 15 residues. CDR3 region: CASSSRGTNTGELFF. The CDR3 bases are TGTGCCAGCAGTTCAAGGGGGACCAACACCGGGGAGCTGTTTTTT.

This chain links TRBV18 with TRBJ1-4; D is unclear. CDR1 KGHSH and CDR2 LQKENI come from the germline V gene. This CDR3 region has 17 residues. The V end lost 2 bases, the J end lost 4 bases, and 17 bases lay between the germline ends. In DNA form, the CDR3 reads TGTGCCAGCTCACCAGGACGGGCACGGAGCGGTAATGAAAAACTGTTTTTT. It codes for CASSPGRARSGNEKLFF. The full variable domain, rest sourced from reference TRBV18 and TRBJ1-4, is NAGVMQNPRHLVRRRGQEARLRCSPMKGHSHVYWYRQLPEEGLKFMVYLQKENIIDESGMPKERFSAEFPKEGPSILRIQQVVRGDSAAYFCASSPGRARSGNEKLFFGSGTQLSVL.

This chain connects TRBV9 to TRBJ2-1; 7 bases match TRBD2. The junction had 7 bases not matched to a gene; V was cut back by 2 bases and J by 2 bases. The CDR3 is 16 residues long. Germline V CDR1 and CDR2: SGDLS, YYNGEE. The CDR3 nucleotides are TGTGCCAGCAGCGTCCCTCGGGGGGTAGCCTACAATGAGCAGTTCTTC. Protein sequence: CASSVPRGVAYNEQFF.

The gene calls are TRBV28 and TRBJ1-1; D is perhaps TRBD1 (5 bases). The CDR3 is 15 residues long. Trimming left V 4 bases short and J 4 bases short, with 16 bases between. The germline V gene encodes CDR1 MDHEN and CDR2 SYDVKM. The CDR3 nucleotides are TGTGCCAGCAGTTCCCCACAGGCAGGCCTCACTGAAGCTTTCTTT. Protein: CASSSPQAGLTEAFF.

The chain couples TRBV6-1 to TRBJ1-1, with TRBD1 matching over 7 bases. The germline V gene has CDR1 MNHNS and CDR2 SASEGT. The CDR3 covers 15 residues. J was trimmed by 0 bases and V by 6 bases; bases with no gene match: 7. The CDR3 coding sequence is TGTGCCAGCAGGACCCGACAGGGTGTGAACACTGAAGCTTTCTTT. It is translated as CASRTRQGVNTEAFF.

The J gene is TRBJ1-1, the V gene TRBV11-2, with D uncertain. The V gene lost 1 base and the J gene lost 4 bases, with 13 bases spanning the gap. The CDR3 totals 15 residues. CDR1 SGHAT and CDR2 FQNNGV come from the germline V gene. The CDR3 is CASSLVAVTGTEAFF. Written as DNA, the CDR3 is TGTGCCAGCAGCTTAGTGGCGGTTACGGGCACTGAAGCTTTCTTT.

The chain uses TRBV5-6 and TRBJ2-7; D perhaps matches TRBD2 (6 bases). The CDR3 length is 18 residues. Germline-derived CDR1 and CDR2 are SGHDT and YYEEEE. V dropped 4 bases and J dropped 6 bases, with 29 bases sitting between them. In DNA, the CDR3 is TGTGCCAGCAGCCGAGGACCGGGGGAACTACTACTACTACGCGAGCAGTACTTC. This translates into CASSRGPGELLLLREQYF.

The chain uses TRBV27 and TRBJ1-4; 10 bases are shared with TRBD1. The CDR3 is 14 amino acids. V dropped 3 bases and J dropped 8; count of bases not matched to a gene: 3. Germline assignment: CDR1 MNHEY and CDR2 SMNVEV (reference sequence). The CDR3 is CASSLTGGQEKLFF. The CDR3 bases are TGTGCCAGCAGTTTGACAGGGGGCCAAGAAAAACTGTTTTTT.

The chain links TRBV19 to TRBJ2-7; 12 bases are shared with TRBD2. There are 15 residues in the CDR3. The germline gives CDR1 LNHDA, CDR2 SQIVND (reference sequence). The J segment lost 5 bases and the V segment lost 3 bases, leaving 5 bases of the junction unmatched. The CDR3 nucleotides are TGTGCCAGTAGTATGACTAGCGGGAGACTCGACGAGCAGTACTTC. Its protein product is CASSMTSGRLDEQYF.

The chain links TRBV5-1 to TRBJ2-7; 8 bases map to TRBD1. Germline assignment: CDR1 SGHRS and CDR2 YFSETQ. V shed 5 bases and J 0 bases; nucleotides not matched to a gene: 4. The CDR3 is 14 amino acids. The CDR3 here is CASRGQVTSYEQYF. DNA of the CDR3: TGCGCCAGCAGGGGACAGGTGACCTCCTACGAGCAGTACTTC.

The J gene is TRBJ2-5, the V gene TRBV5-4; 7 bases map to TRBD2. The ends lost 0 bases at V and 4 bases at J; junction bases unmatched: 6. The germline gives CDR1 SGHNT, CDR2 YYREEE (reference sequence). The CDR3 totals 15 residues. CDR3 nucleotide sequence: TGTGCCAGCAGCTTGGCGGGAGGTTTAGGAGAGACCCAGTACTTC. This encodes CASSLAGGLGETQYF.

This chain uses TRBV6-6 with TRBJ1-1, with a tentative D call TRBD1 (6 bases). V lost 6 bases, J lost 3 bases, and 20 bases lay in between. The CDR3 totals 16 residues. Germline CDR1 MNHNY, CDR2 SVGAGI (reference sequence). CDR3 bases: TGTGCCAGCAGCTTAGCACTGACAGGTCGCGACACTGAAGCTTTCTTT. It is translated as CASSLALTGRDTEAFF.

V and J are TRBV28 and TRBJ1-5; the D is unclear. The CDR3 sequence is 16 residues long. V was pared by 2 bases and J by 0 bases, with 11 bases between. Germline loops: CDR1 MDHEN, CDR2 SYDVKM. As DNA, the CDR3 is TGTGCCAGCAGTTTAATGGCGGGATTTAGCAATCAGCCCCAGCATTTT. Translated, it gives CASSLMAGFSNQPQHF.

V and J are TRBV6-5 and TRBJ2-1; possibly TRBD2 for D (6 bases). V lost 8 bases to trimming and J lost 7 bases, with 9 bases between them. Germline V gene sequence: CDR1 MNHEY, CDR2 SVGAGI. The CDR3 extends over 11 amino acids. The CDR3 DNA follows: TGTGCCAGCGTTCGGGGGAATGAGCAGTTCTTC. This gives the protein CASVRGNEQFF.

The chain is built from TRBV19 and TRBJ1-1; 8 bases are shared with TRBD1. CDR3 size: 15 residues. J gave up 5 bases and V 7 bases, and 12 bases lay outside the gene matches. CDR1 and CDR2 from the germline V gene are LNHDA and SQIVND (reference sequence). For the CDR3, the DNA is TGTGCCAGTACCGAGCCGACAGGGGAAGGGACTGAAGCTTTCTTT. It translates to CASTEPTGEGTEAFF.

The chain links TRBV4-2 to TRBJ2-7; D unresolved. Trimming removed 0 bases from V and 1 base from J, with 10 bases in between. Germline CDR1 reads LGHNA; CDR2 reads YNFKEQ. The CDR3 sequence is 15 residues long. The DNA of the CDR3 is TGTGCCAGCAGCCAAGATTTGGAGAGTTCCTACGAGCAGTACTTC. Protein: CASSQDLESSYEQYF.

The V call is TRBV19, the J call TRBJ2-1; TRBD2 matches at 9 bases. CDR1 is LNHDA and CDR2 is SQIVND in the germline V gene (reference sequence). CDR3 length: 15 residues. V dropped 6 bases and J dropped 5; count of bases not matched to a gene: 8. The DNA of the CDR3 is TGTGCCAGTAGGAGAGGGACTAGCAAGAACAATGAGCAGTTCTTC. Encoded protein: CASRRGTSKNNEQFF.

The chain links TRBV10-1 to TRBJ2-5; the D gene is possibly TRBD1 (5 bases). Trimming pared 0 bases from V and 2 bases from J, leaving 10 bases between. The CDR3 length is 15 residues. Germline lookup yields CDR1 WNHNN and CDR2 SYGVQD (reference sequence). This CDR3 reads CASSESGDRQETQYF. The CDR3 nucleotides read TGCGCCAGCAGTGAGTCGGGTGACAGACAAGAGACCCAGTACTTC.

The CDR3 DNA reads TGTGCCAGCAGCTTAGCTCAGGGATCGACAGAGACCCAGTACTTC. Amino acid sequence: CASSLAQGSTETQYF. The J gene is TRBJ2-5, the V gene TRBV13, with D perhaps matching TRBD1 (5 bases). CDR3 length: 15 residues. The germline gives CDR1 PRHDT, CDR2 FYEKMQ (reference sequence). V lost 1 base and J lost 4, with 13 bases in between.